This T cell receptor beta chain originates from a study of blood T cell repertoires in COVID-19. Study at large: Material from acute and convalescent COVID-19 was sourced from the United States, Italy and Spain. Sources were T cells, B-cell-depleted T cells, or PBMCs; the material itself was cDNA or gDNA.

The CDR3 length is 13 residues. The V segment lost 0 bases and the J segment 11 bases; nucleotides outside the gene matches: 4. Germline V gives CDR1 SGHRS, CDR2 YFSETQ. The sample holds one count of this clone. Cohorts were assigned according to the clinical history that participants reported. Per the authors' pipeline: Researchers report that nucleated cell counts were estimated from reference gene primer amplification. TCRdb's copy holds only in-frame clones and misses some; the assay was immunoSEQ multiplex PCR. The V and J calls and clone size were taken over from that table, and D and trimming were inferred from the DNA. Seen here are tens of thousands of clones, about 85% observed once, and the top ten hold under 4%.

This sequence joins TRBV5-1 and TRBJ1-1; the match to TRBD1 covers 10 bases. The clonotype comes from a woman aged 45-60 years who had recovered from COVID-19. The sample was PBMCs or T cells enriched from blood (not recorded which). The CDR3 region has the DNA TGCGCCAGCAGCTTGGCATTGGACAGGGGGGCTTTCTTT. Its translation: CASSLALDRGAFF.